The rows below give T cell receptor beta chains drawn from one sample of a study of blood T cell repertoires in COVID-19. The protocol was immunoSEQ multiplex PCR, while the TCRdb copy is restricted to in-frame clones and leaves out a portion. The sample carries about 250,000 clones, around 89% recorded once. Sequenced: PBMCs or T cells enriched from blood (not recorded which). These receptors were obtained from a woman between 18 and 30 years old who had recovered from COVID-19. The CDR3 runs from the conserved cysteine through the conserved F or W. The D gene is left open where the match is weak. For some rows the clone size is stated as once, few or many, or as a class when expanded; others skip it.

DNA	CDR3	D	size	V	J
TGTGCCAGCAGTTTATTCGACAGGGTAGTGTACGAGCAGTACTTC	CASSLFDRVVYEQYF	TRBD1	.	TRBV28	TRBJ2-7
TGTGCCAGCAGTACCTCAGGGTCTGGCTACACCTTC	CASSTSGSGYTF	.	few	TRBV11-2	TRBJ1-2
TGTGCCAGCAGGAACACCATCTATGGCTACACCTTC	CASRNTIYGYTF	.	.	TRBV9	TRBJ1-2
TGTGCCAGCAGTTTTGCCAGGGACTCCTACGAGCAGTACTTC	CASSFARDSYEQYF	.	.	TRBV27	TRBJ2-7
TGTGCCAGCAATGCTGCTCGGGCCTACGAGCAGTACTTC	CASNAARAYEQYF	.	.	TRBV28	TRBJ2-7
TGTGCCAGCAGAGCCGGGACAGGGGGGAACTATGGCTACACCTTC	CASRAGTGGNYGYTF	TRBD1	.	TRBV27	TRBJ1-2
TGTGCCAGCAGTTTCTCGGAGACCCAGTACTTC	CASSFSETQYF	.	.	TRBV12-3/TRBV12-4	TRBJ2-5
TGTGCCAGCAGTTTACGGGACTATGGCTACACCTTC	CASSLRDYGYTF	.	.	TRBV28	TRBJ1-2
TGTGCCATCAGTGAACTGGACAGGGGGCTCCAAGAGACCCAGTACTTC	CAISELDRGLQETQYF	TRBD1	.	TRBV10-3	TRBJ2-5
TGCGCCAGCAGCGGAGGGACAGGGGGCGACACTGAAGCTTTCTTT	CASSGGTGGDTEAFF	TRBD1	.	TRBV5-1	TRBJ1-1
TGTGCCAGTAGGGGGACATTCATGAACACTGAAGCTTTCTTT	CASRGTFMNTEAFF	.	.	TRBV19	TRBJ1-1
TGTGCCAGCAGCGCCGACAGGTCCGAATCACCCCTCCACTTT	CASSADRSESPLHF	.	.	TRBV2	TRBJ1-6
TGTGCCAGCAGTGAAGTTAGAGAAAACACCGGGGAGCTGTTTTTT	CASSEVRENTGELFF	.	.	TRBV6-1	TRBJ2-2
TGTGCCAGCAGTGAATGGGGCGAACCTGAAAAACTGTTTTTT	CASSEWGEPEKLFF	.	.	TRBV25-1	TRBJ1-4
TGTGCCAGCAGCTTTTGGGGACTAAAAGGAAACACCATATATTTT	CASSFWGLKGNTIYF	.	.	TRBV5-8	TRBJ1-3
TGCGCCAGCAGCCCGGGGAACAGGGGCAACTATGGCTACACCTTC	CASSPGNRGNYGYTF	TRBD1	.	TRBV4-1	TRBJ1-2
TGTGCCAGCAGTGAAGCGGGCGGGAACCGAGGGGCTGAAGCTTTCTTT	CASSEAGGNRGAEAFF	.	once	TRBV2	TRBJ1-1
TGTGCCAGCAGCTTAGGCGGGGGGGATTACAATGAGCAGTTCTTC	CASSLGGGDYNEQFF	TRBD2	once	TRBV7-8	TRBJ2-1
TGCGCCAGCAGACAACAGGGACTAGCGGGCCGACAAGAGACCCAGTACTTC	CASRQQGLAGRQETQYF	TRBD2	.	TRBV4-1	TRBJ2-5
TGTGCAAGTCGCTTAGCGCAGCAGGCCGCCCCGAACACCGGGGAGCTGTTTTTT	CASRLAQQAAPNTGELFF	.	.	TRBV12-2	TRBJ2-2
TGTGCCAGCAGTTACGGGGTTGTGTATGGCTACACCTTC	CASSYGVVYGYTF	.	many	TRBV14	TRBJ1-2